This is a list of T cell receptor beta chains from one sample in a study of cytomegalovirus exposure and HLA in healthy donors. Clones were sequenced by immunoSEQ multiplex PCR, and TCRdb holds only the in-frame ones, with some missing. The table lists under 200,000 clones, roughly two thirds of them singletons. Input material: PBMCs. The receptors stem from a woman in her late teens or twenties in good health and CMV-seropositive. The CDR3 runs from the conserved cysteine through the conserved F or W.

j_call: TRBJ2-7
v_call: TRBV4-3
cdr3_aa: CASSQAPIGYEQYF

j_call: TRBJ2-1
v_call: TRBV2
cdr3_aa: CASSESGLAGASYNEQFF

j_call: TRBJ1-3
v_call: TRBV27
cdr3_aa: CASSDRVSGNTIYF

j_call: TRBJ1-2
v_call: TRBV6-6
cdr3_aa: CASSTGVGDYGYTF

j_call: TRBJ1-2
v_call: TRBV19
cdr3_aa: CASTPGYGQFYGYTF

j_call: TRBJ2-7
v_call: TRBV9
cdr3_aa: CASSVTSGGSYEQYF

j_call: TRBJ2-7
v_call: TRBV7-2
cdr3_aa: CASSPILGGLVWYF

j_call: TRBJ2-7
v_call: TRBV7-2
cdr3_aa: CASSPTGAGEQYF

j_call: TRBJ1-4
v_call: TRBV28
cdr3_aa: CASSKGQGREKLFF

j_call: TRBJ2-1
v_call: TRBV7-3
cdr3_aa: CASSLNRPGGLNEQFF

j_call: TRBJ1-1
v_call: TRBV27
cdr3_aa: CASTLGRGTEAFF

j_call: TRBJ1-4
v_call: TRBV11-2
cdr3_aa: CASSFGQGQNEKLFF

j_call: TRBJ1-6
v_call: TRBV19
cdr3_aa: CASSTGVGSPLHF

j_call: TRBJ1-1
v_call: TRBV29-1
cdr3_aa: CSVDHWTGGTEAFF

j_call: TRBJ1-1
v_call: TRBV5-1
cdr3_aa: CASSLAVAGGAGTEAFF

j_call: TRBJ2-7
v_call: TRBV2
cdr3_aa: CASNSGSGPSYEQYF

j_call: TRBJ1-5
v_call: TRBV27
cdr3_aa: CASSFRTPTSTASNQPQHF

j_call: TRBJ2-5
v_call: TRBV6-6
cdr3_aa: CASSYRGTGGETQYF

j_call: TRBJ2-1
v_call: TRBV2
cdr3_aa: CASSPAGSPLNEQFF

j_call: TRBJ2-5
v_call: TRBV28
cdr3_aa: CASSLRGQGLETQYF

j_call: TRBJ2-7
v_call: TRBV29-1
cdr3_aa: CSVETGSAYEQYF

j_call: TRBJ2-1
v_call: TRBV7-9
cdr3_aa: CASSPGTSKREYEQFF

j_call: TRBJ2-3
v_call: TRBV18
cdr3_aa: CASSRTSGRGDTQYF

j_call: TRBJ1-1
v_call: TRBV7-9
cdr3_aa: CASSLARVEVNTEAFF

j_call: TRBJ1-1
v_call: TRBV7-2
cdr3_aa: CASSSSGTGAEAFF

j_call: TRBJ1-2
v_call: TRBV11-2
cdr3_aa: CASSSNFNRGLNYGYTF

j_call: TRBJ2-1
v_call: TRBV4-1
cdr3_aa: CASSQRTELYNEQFF

j_call: TRBJ1-1
v_call: TRBV7-3
cdr3_aa: CASGAGSNTEAFF

j_call: TRBJ1-5
v_call: TRBV19
cdr3_aa: CASSDQGVSNQPQHF

j_call: TRBJ2-3
v_call: TRBV6-1
cdr3_aa: CASSEAEGMTDTQYF

j_call: TRBJ2-1
v_call: TRBV27
cdr3_aa: CASHPLGREVNNEQFF

j_call: TRBJ1-5
v_call: TRBV28
cdr3_aa: CASSLRQIIQPQHF

j_call: TRBJ2-7
v_call: TRBV2
cdr3_aa: CASSLYEQYF

j_call: TRBJ2-5
v_call: TRBV6-1
cdr3_aa: CASSGGLGRDQETQYF

j_call: TRBJ2-6
v_call: TRBV5-4
cdr3_aa: CASSLQGTGANVLTF

j_call: TRBJ2-3
v_call: TRBV5-1
cdr3_aa: CASSSYGGGTDTQYF

j_call: TRBJ2-1
v_call: TRBV30
cdr3_aa: CAWTSGSTEQFF

j_call: TRBJ2-3
v_call: TRBV19
cdr3_aa: CASSPFADTQYF

j_call: TRBJ2-3
v_call: TRBV2
cdr3_aa: CASGGVGAGRYTDTQYF

j_call: TRBJ1-5
v_call: TRBV19
cdr3_aa: CASRVGALSNQPQHF

j_call: TRBJ1-1
v_call: TRBV9
cdr3_aa: CASSAGTTVSGAFF